This TCR beta chain comes out of a study of T cells in Graves' hyperthyroidism and ophthalmopathy. Amplification of TCR beta CDR3 regions used RNA as the template. A first-round RT-PCR of the TCR CDR3 used the HTBI primer set. TCRdb re-called the multiplex PCR reads with MiXCR, one entry per CDR3 protein. The repertoire holds over 150,000 distinct CDR3 sequences, with roughly a sixth as singletons. The CDR3 contains 14 residues. CDR1 LGHNT and CDR2 FRNRAP come from the germline V gene. Trimming took 6 bases from V and 3 from J, leaving 15 bases between them. The receptor comes from a woman between 45 and 65 years old with Graves' hyperthyroidism. Sequencing input: blood. The chain recombines TRBV12-5 with TRBJ2-7, with a weak D call TRBD2 (6 bases). Here the CDR3 reads CASGLGDWDYEQYF. Written as DNA, the CDR3 is TGTGCTAGTGGATTAGGGGACTGGGACTACGAGCAGTACTTC.